The rows below give T cell receptor beta chains drawn from one sample of a study of T cells in narcolepsy. This table comes from immunoSEQ multiplex PCR, and its TCRdb copy is limited to in-frame clones, with some not included. The sample records around 31,000 clones, roughly 80% being singletons. Sequenced sample: CD45RA- memory CD4+ T cells from PBMCs. Source of these receptors: a human donor with narcolepsy. Both conserved end residues are part of each CDR3.

v_call cdr3_aa
TRBV10-1 CASSMGQSSYNSPLHF
TRBV4-3 CASSQDGRGEQFF
TRBV29-1 CSGGLSYNEQFF
TRBV5-1 CASSTGLQGSSGANVLTF
TRBV4-3 CASSQVGREDTDTQYF
TRBV5-5 CASSADLGRVTQYF
TRBV9 CASTRRQGEETQYF
TRBV11-3 CASSPGQGPKEPNTEAFF
TRBV7-2 CATGTPGGNTIYF
TRBV7-9 CASSPERGLGYGYTF
TRBV10-3 CAISESGTGDDSNQPQHF
TRBV9 CASSALRDGPEAFF
TRBV27 CASGDIATNEKLFF
TRBV11-1 CASSLESDQPQHF
TRBV19 CASIIGVGHSNQPQHF
TRBV7-2 CASSLARASGFEQYF
TRBV7-9 CATLVEGTEAFF
TRBV6-5 CASSVGQGFNQPQHF
TRBV5-1 CASSLGPGASNEKLFF
TRBV7-2 CASSSRRQAYYGYTF
TRBV7-3 CASRAPGSYEQYF
TRBV16 CASNVDGTDYGYTF
TRBV18 CASSPISESSVRGYAF
TRBV23-1 CASSQSSFLGTASNQPQHF
TRBV2 CASRGRATGELFF
TRBV6-5 CASVISGKDTQYF
TRBV6-1 CASSRQGVPYEQYF
TRBV10-3 CAIGTTGGTEAFF
TRBV6-1 CASSELAGVSGYTGELFF
TRBV27 CASSLTWTYEQYF
TRBV7-9 CASSGPYEQYF
TRBV6-6 CASSYAQMNTEAFF
TRBV18 CASSPRASGGNNEQFF
TRBV25-1 CASSVPGTGQVGAFF
TRBV5-4 CASSPIRQGEEQAFF
TRBV9 CASSVLAGANVLTF
TRBV7-2 CASSLDGGYYGYTF
TRBV7-2 CASSLGGSLTDTQYF
TRBV27 CASSLNRVINSPLHF
TRBV30 CAWQDSYEQYF
TRBV5-1 CASSPKNPPGNTEAFF
TRBV30 CAWLPASGANVLTF
TRBV7-8 CASSLGRTNTETFF
TRBV18 CASSPTGTGGRLTDTQYF
TRBV27 CASSFQGGTEAFF
TRBV7-9 CASSYSSYEQYF
TRBV7-2 CASSLRGGADTGELFF
TRBV7-3 CASSLTYNEQFF
TRBV6-5 CASRRGQAHYEQYF
TRBV2 CASSEGTSKDYGYTF
TRBV7-2 CASSLFANTEAFF
TRBV5-4 CASSLSGQETQYF
TRBV2 CASRSLGHRNTEAFF
TRBV7-8 CASSLWVDSYEQYF